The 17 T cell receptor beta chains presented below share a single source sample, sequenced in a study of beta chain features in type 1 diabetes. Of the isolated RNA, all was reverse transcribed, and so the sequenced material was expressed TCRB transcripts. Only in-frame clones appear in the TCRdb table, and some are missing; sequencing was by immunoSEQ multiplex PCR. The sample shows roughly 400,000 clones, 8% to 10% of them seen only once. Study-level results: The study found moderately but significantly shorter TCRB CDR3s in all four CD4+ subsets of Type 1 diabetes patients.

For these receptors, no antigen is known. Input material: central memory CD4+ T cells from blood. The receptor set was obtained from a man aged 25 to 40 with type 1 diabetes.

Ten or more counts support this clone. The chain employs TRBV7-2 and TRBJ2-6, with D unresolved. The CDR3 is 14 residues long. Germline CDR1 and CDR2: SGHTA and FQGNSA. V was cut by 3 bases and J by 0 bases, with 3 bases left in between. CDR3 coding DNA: TGTGCCAGCAGCTTGGGCTCTGGGGCCAACGTCCTGACTTTC. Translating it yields CASSLGSGANVLTF. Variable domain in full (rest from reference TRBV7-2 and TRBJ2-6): GAGVSQSPSNKVTEKGKDVELRCDPISGHTALYWYRQSLGQGLEFLIYFQGNSAPDKSGLPSDRFSAERTGGSVSTLTIQRTQQEDSAVYLCASSLGSGANVLTFGAGSRLTVL.

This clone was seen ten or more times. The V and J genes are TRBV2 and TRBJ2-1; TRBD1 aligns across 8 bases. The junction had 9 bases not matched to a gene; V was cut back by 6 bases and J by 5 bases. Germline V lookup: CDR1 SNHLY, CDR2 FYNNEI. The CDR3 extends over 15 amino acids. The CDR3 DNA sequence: TGTGCCAGCAGACCTCGGGACAGGAGTAACAATGAGCAGTTCTTC. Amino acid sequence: CASRPRDRSNNEQFF.

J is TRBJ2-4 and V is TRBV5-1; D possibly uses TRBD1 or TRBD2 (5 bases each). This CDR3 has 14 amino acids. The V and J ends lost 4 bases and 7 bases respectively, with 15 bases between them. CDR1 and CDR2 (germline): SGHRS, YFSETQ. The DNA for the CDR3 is TGCGCCAGCAGCCCGGGACCGATCGGTAACATTCAGTACTTC. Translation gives CASSPGPIGNIQYF. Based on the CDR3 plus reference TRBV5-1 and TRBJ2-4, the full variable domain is KAGVTQTPRYLIKTRGQQVTLSCSPISGHRSVSWYQQTPGQGLQFLFEYFSETQRNKGNFPGRFSGRQFSNSRSEMNVSTLELGDSALYLCASSPGPIGNIQYFGAGTRLSVL.

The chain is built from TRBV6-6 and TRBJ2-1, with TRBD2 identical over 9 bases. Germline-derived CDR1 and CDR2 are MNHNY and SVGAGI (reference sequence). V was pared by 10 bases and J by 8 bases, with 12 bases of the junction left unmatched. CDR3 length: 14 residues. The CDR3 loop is CATRRGLAVYEQFF. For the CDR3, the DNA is TGTGCCACCAGGAGGGGACTAGCCGTTTATGAGCAGTTCTTC.

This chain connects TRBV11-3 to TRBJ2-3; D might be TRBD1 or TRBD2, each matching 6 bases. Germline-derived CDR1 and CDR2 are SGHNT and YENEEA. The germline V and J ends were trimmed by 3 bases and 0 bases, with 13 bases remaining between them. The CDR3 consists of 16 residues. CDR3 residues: CASSFGGGPSTDTQYF. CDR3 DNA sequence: TGTGCCAGCAGCTTTGGAGGGGGTCCTAGCACAGATACGCAGTATTTT. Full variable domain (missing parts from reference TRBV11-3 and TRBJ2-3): EAGVVQSPRYKIIEKKQPVAFWCNPISGHNTLYWYLQNLGQGPELLIRYENEEAVDDSQLPKDRFSAERLKGVDSTLKIQPAELGDSAVYLCASSFGGGPSTDTQYFGPGTRLTVL.

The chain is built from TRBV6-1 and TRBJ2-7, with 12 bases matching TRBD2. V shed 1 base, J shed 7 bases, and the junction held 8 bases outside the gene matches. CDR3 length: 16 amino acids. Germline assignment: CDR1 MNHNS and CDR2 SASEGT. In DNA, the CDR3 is TGTGCCAGCAGTGAAGTGAGCGGGCTAGCGGGAGGGGAGCAGTACTTC. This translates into CASSEVSGLAGGEQYF.

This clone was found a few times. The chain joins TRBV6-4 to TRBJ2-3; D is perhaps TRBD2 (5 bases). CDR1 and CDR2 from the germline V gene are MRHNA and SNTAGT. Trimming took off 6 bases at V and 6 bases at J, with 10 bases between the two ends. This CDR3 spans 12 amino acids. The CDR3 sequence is CASSSSGDTQYF. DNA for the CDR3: TGTGCCAGCAGCTCCTCGGGGGATACGCAGTATTTT.

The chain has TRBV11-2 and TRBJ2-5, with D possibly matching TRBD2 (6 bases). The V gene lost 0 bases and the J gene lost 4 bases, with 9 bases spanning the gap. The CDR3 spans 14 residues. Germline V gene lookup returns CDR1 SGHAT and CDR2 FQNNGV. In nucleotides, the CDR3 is TGTGCCAGCAGCTTAGATCCCGGGGGAGAGACCCAGTACTTC. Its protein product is CASSLDPGGETQYF.

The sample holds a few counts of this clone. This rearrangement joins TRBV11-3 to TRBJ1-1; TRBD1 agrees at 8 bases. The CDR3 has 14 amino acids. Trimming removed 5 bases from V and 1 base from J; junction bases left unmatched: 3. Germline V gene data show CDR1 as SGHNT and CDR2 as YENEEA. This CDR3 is CASSPDRANTEAFF. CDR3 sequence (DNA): TGTGCCAGCAGCCCGGACAGGGCGAACACTGAAGCTTTCTTT.

The CDR3, as DNA: TGTGCCAGCAGTTCCGGGACCCCACCGTCGGCCCAGTACTTC. It translates to CASSSGTPPSAQYF. This sequence joins TRBV6-6 and TRBJ2-5; the D call may be TRBD1 or TRBD2 (5 bases each). Germline V gives CDR1 MNHNY, CDR2 SVGAGI (reference sequence). The CDR3 consists of 14 residues. V was clipped by 4 bases and J by 9 bases, with 18 bases between them.

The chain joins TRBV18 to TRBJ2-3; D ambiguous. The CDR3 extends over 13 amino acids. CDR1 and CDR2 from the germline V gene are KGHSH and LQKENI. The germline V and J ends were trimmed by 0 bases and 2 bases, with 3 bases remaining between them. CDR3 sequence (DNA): TGTGCCAGCTCACCACCTAACACAGATACGCAGTATTTT. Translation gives CASSPPNTDTQYF.

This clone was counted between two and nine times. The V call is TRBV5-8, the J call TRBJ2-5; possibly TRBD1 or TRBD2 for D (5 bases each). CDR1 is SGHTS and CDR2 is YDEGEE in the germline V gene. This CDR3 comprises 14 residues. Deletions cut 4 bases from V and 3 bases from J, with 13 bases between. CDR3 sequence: CASSPAWGKETQYF. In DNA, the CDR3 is TGTGCCAGCAGCCCGGCTTGGGGGAAAGAGACCCAGTACTTC. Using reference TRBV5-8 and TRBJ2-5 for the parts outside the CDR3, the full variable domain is EAGVTQSPTHLIKTRGQQATLRCSPISGHTSVYWYQQALGLGLQFLLWYDEGEERNRGNFPPRFSGRQFPNYSSELNVNALELEDSALYLCASSPAWGKETQYFGPGTRLLVL.

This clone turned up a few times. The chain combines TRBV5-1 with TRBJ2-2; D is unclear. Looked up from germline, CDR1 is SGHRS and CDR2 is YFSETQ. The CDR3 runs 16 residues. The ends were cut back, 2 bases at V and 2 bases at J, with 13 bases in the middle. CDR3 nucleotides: TGCGCCAGCAGCTTCAGGACCCGAAGTAACACCGGGGAGCTGTTTTTT. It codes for CASSFRTRSNTGELFF.

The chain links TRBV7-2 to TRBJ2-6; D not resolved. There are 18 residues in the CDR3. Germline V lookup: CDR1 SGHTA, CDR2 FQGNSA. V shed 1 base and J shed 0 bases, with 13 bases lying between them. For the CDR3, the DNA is TGTGCCAGCAGCTTAGTTCCAGTACATGACTCTGGGGCCAACGTCCTGACTTTC. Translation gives CASSLVPVHDSGANVLTF.

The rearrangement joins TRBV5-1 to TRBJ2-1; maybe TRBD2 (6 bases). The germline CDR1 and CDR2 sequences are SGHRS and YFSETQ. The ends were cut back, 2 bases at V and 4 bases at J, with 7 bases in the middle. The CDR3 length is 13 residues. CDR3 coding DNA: TGCGCCAGCAGCTTCGGGACTTACAATGAGCAGTTCTTC. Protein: CASSFGTYNEQFF.

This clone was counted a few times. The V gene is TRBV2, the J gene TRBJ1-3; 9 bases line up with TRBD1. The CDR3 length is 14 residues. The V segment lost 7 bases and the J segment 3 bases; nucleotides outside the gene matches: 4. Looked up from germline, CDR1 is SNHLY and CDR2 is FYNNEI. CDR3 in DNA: TGTGCCAGCAATCGGGACAGGGATGGAAACACCATATATTTT. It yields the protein CASNRDRDGNTIYF.

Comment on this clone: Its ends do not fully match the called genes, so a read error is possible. The CDR3 protein is CARSSGRGGTGELFF. In DNA form, the CDR3 reads TGTGCCCGCAGCTCCGGGAGGGGGGGCACCGGGGAGCTGTTTTTT. The chain employs TRBV11-2 and TRBJ2-2; 8 bases are shared with TRBD2. CDR1 is SGHAT, CDR2 FQNNGV, per germline. The CDR3 covers 15 residues.